The entry that follows covers one T cell receptor beta chain sequence. Its antigen remains unidentified. One junction end disagrees with the germline gene, perhaps due to a read error. This specimen's treatment or condition label, per the study, means: in vitro stimulation with specific CMV peptide epitopes to enrich CMV-specific T cells. The data originate from a study of T cell repertoires in cytomegalovirus infection (dated by TCRdb to 2018 to 2020). For the wider study: Peptide stimulations targeted recently identified HLA-C-restricted CMV epitopes, whose presentation resists viral immunomodulation, together with well-studied HLA-B-restricted epitopes. The HLA type of each donor mattered for the analysis, because public TCR beta signatures pointed to carriage of CMV infection along with the matching HLA type.

The investigation overall reported the following: Carriers of CMV infection plus the relevant HLA type were discriminated by the cumulative frequency of public TCR beta family members in the study cohort and in an independent 352-donor cohort. In the ex vivo response, HLA-C-restricted CMV-specific TCR beta clonotypes were dominant, and in two of eight donors the single most frequent clonotype came from this HLA-C-restricted group.

Reads for this sample came from an Illumina HiSeq 1500. TCRdb handled the public reads itself, with Q25 trimming in fastp and clone calling in MiXCR, and kept productive beta chains. Each CDR3 protein gets just one entry, which takes the most common genes and DNA from the rows behind it. The sample contains some 800,000 distinct CDR3 sequences, around a third of them found a single time. Around 11% of the sample lies in the top ten. The receptor was derived from a human donor in good health (CMV status not recorded). Some clones in this sample may be carry-over from other donors' samples. The sequences come from cultured CD8+ T cells from PBMCs, collected from culture after CMV antigen stimulation.

The CDR3: CANSLVGGGAGYNEQFF. At the DNA level, the sequence is TGTGCCAACAGCTTAGTAGGCGGGGGGGCCGGGTACAATGAGCAGTTCTTC. The chain employs TRBV7-8 and TRBJ2-1; a stretch of 9 junction bases matches TRBD2. CDR1 and CDR2 (SGHVS, FQNEAQ) derive from the germline V gene. The CDR3, from cysteine to phenylalanine, totals 17 residues. Here the CDR3 DNA is all that survives: 51 bases in frame from base 1.